Listed below are T cell receptor beta chains from one sample, sequenced in a study of CXCR3-negative and CXCR3-positive naive CD8 T cells. TCRdb reprocessed the 5' RACE reads, with one entry per CDR3 protein and no DNA. The table lists over 95,000 distinct CDR3 sequences. The specimen was naive CXCR3+ CD8+ T cells from blood. The source of these receptors is a human donor in good health. Some clones in this sample may be carry-over from other donors' samples. Both conserved end residues are part of each CDR3.

J gene | V gene | CDR3 length | CDR3 protein
TRBJ2-7 | TRBV6-2/TRBV6-3 | 16 | CASSYSPEDSPYEQYF
TRBJ2-3 | TRBV28 | 16 | CASSLLDGQSTDTQYF
TRBJ2-7 | TRBV11-3 | 14 | CASSPGDHSYEQYF
TRBJ2-1 | TRBV7-9 | 15 | CASSLEAGVMDEQFF
TRBJ1-1 | TRBV7-2 | 14 | CASSTNGGNTEAFF
TRBJ2-5 | TRBV7-3 | 18 | CASSLMGLAGAPGETQYF
TRBJ2-1 | TRBV30 | 15 | CAWSVLVGSYNEQFF
TRBJ2-1 | TRBV29-1 | 11 | CSVDRWNEQFF
TRBJ1-5 | TRBV19 | 14 | CASRNGAGNQPQYF
TRBJ2-7 | TRBV28 | 18 | CASSLSSGTSGFSYEQYF
TRBJ2-7 | TRBV27 | 14 | CASSPFGGGYEQYF
TRBJ2-7 | TRBV6-5 | 16 | CASSYTAGTGADEQYF
TRBJ2-7 | TRBV12-3/TRBV12-4 | 18 | CASSLGAGLAGLYYEQYF
TRBJ2-1 | TRBV9 | 15 | CASSGEGRPYNEQFF
TRBJ2-1 | TRBV7-6 | 14 | CASSLAHGSHEQFF
TRBJ1-1 | TRBV15 | 15 | CATSRPSGAYTEAFF